This T cell receptor beta chain originates from a study of identical twins listed by TCRdb under 2016. Study-level background: To test whether fetal clonotypes persist, this study deep-sequenced TCR alpha and beta repertoires from monozygotic twins, from unrelated adults of various ages, and from cord blood. Replicate twin experiments were performed at different times using different library preparation protocols to rule out contamination.

Reading the germline V gene gives CDR1 LGHNA and CDR2 YSLEER. Clipping removes 0 bases from V and 6 bases from J, with 5 as the unmatched junction base count. Reading from cysteine to phenylalanine, the CDR3 counts 15 amino acids. Kept here is only the CDR3 DNA, which spans 45 bases and is read in frame from base 1. Libraries came from 5' RACE. This sample was sequenced with an Illumina HiSeq 2000. Template switching introduced a universal primer binding site; the final cDNA contained a unique molecular identifier, enabling accurate counting of TCR cDNA molecules. First-strand cDNA for TCR alpha and beta chains was synthesized from specific primers in the conserved constant-segment region. Each cDNA library was double barcoded, with a SMART-Mk sample barcode plus Illumina barcodes, to control for contamination. Two successive PCR steps introduced TruSeq adapter sequences along with Illumina sample barcodes. TCR alpha and beta cDNA libraries were sequenced on the Illumina HiSeq platform with custom primers. Turning to the authors' computational methods: MiGEC processed the raw reads to extract unique molecular identifiers, while MiXCR was used to determine the CDR3 positions. For each individual, recombination models were inferred using an EM algorithm with the repgenHMM and IGoR tools. Shared clonotypes were analyzed with the tcR package in R, and sharing was normalized by the product of cloneset sizes. To study raw recombination without the effects of thymic and clonal selection, out-of-frame nonproductive sequences were analyzed. Using fastp at Q25 and MiXCR, TCRdb reprocessed the public reads and kept productive beta chains. One record per CDR3 amino acid sequence lists the most common genes and DNA. The V and J calls were determined by TCRdb, not by the authors. In this sample the table shows roughly 500,000 distinct CDR3 sequences, 22% of which occur a single time. In total, the top ten clones hold under 0.95% of the sample.

For this clonotype: Its antigen target is currently unknown. No base qualities exist here, and no much larger clone lies one base off it.

Every donor in the study was a healthy Caucasian. Three pairs of female monozygotic twins, all aged roughly 18 to 30 years, made up the twin cohort. CD4+ and CD8+ T cell populations were isolated with positive isolation kits from Invitrogen. Study-level results and caveats: In beta out-of-frame sequences, excess twin sharing was weaker, because having fewer shared sequences lowered the signal-to-noise ratio. Compared with coincidental sharing between unrelated individuals, out-of-frame TCR alpha sequences shared between twins showed an excess of sequences with low generation probability. In monozygotic twins, recombination models systematically underestimated out-of-frame TCR alpha sharing, but the models matched the sharing seen between unrelated individuals. Abundant cord blood beta clonotypes had fewer insertions, young adult naive repertoires showed a similar but weaker trend, and memory repertoires showed no such trend. Zero-insertion analyses could be partly confounded by invariant T cells such as MAIT and iNKT, although diverse VJ usage argued against such confounding for most clonotypes. Conclusions relied on cross-sectional statistical analysis, since the same donors could not be followed over many years.

These data are also associated with another study on T cells expressing NK-cell markers. The second study, in turn, reports: Three sorted T-cell subsets (CD3+CD56+NKG2C+, CD3+CD56+NKG2C- and CD3+CD56-NKG2C+) from about 8 donors had their TCR beta-chain repertoires profiled. Among the eight sequenced donors, only one was HCMV-seronegative, while the other seven were HCMV-seropositive. To restrict sorting to alphabetaTCR-expressing T cells, an anti-gammadeltaTCR antibody was added in several experiments. In six donors, the dominant CD3+CD56+NKG2C+ clonotypes were among the top 10 CD8+ clonotypes and accounted for roughly 1.0-7.5% of CD8+ T cells. Those dominant clonotypes were again the most abundant among CD3+CD56-NKG2C+ cells in a few donors, at roughly 28.3-65%. Whether the expanded NKG2C-expressing T cell clones were specific for HCMV antigens remained unclear. Randomly selected healthy volunteers, three men and five women, were used as the eight sequenced donors. HCMV serostatus was determined by detecting HCMV-specific IgG in serum with a commercial ELISA kit. MIGEC was used to demultiplex reads and group the reads by UMI, and MiTCR was used to assemble and quantify clonotypes. Only TCR cDNA sequences supported by at least two reads were kept to exclude erroneous sequences. The tcR package was used for downstream repertoire analysis, with clonotypes matched between fractions based on CDR3 nucleotide sequence plus V segment. Antigen specificity was annotated against VDJdb with VDJmatch, allowing one amino acid substitution in CDR3.

Recombination joined TRBV4-3 with TRBJ2-1, and TRBD1 aligns with 7 junction nucleotides. This clonotype originated in a woman younger than 35 in good health. Source material: CD4+ T cells sorted from blood. The CDR3 region: CASSQEHWTGNEQFF. At the DNA level, the sequence is TGCGCCAGCAGCCAAGAGCACTGGACAGGCAATGAGCAGTTCTTC.